This T cell receptor (beta chain) was retrieved from a study of blood T cells in healthy people across ages. V lost 7 bases to trimming and J lost 1 base, with 6 bases between them. Germline CDR1 KGHDR, CDR2 SFDVKD. There are 12 residues in the CDR3. It was with a sample-barcoded 5' primer and a J-beta primer mix that a second PCR of roughly 7 to 12 cycles was run. MiXCR, run by TCRdb on the 5' RACE reads, gives a single entry per CDR3 protein. The sample includes over 1.5 million distinct CDR3 sequences, about 50% of them seen just once. Study-wide points: The study found more naive CD4+ cells and higher diversity in long-lived than aged donors.

The table lists this clonotype with a few counts. Antigen: not known. Material: blood. This rearrangement joins TRBV24-1 to TRBJ2-5; D unresolved. The clonotype originates from a woman in her forties in good health. CDR3 region: CATRDGQETQYF. For the CDR3, the DNA is TGTGCCACCAGGGATGGCCAAGAGACCCAGTACTTC.